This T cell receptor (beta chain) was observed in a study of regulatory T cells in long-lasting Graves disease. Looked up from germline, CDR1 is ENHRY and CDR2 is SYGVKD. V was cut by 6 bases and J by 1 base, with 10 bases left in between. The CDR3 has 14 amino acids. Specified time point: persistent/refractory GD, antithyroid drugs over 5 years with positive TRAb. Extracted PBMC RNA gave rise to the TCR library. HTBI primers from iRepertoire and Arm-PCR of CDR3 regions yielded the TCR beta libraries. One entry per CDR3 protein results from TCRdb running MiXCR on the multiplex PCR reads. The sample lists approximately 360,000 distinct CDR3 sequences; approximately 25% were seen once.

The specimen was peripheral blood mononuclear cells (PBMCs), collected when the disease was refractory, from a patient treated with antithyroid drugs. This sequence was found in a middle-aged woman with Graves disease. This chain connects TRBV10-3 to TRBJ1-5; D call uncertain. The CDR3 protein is CAISHRESNQPQHF. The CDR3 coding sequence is TGTGCCATCAGCCATAGGGAAAGCAATCAGCCCCAGCATTTT.